Listed below are T cell receptor beta chains from one sample, sequenced in a study of T cells in Graves' hyperthyroidism and ophthalmopathy. TCRdb reprocessed the multiplex PCR reads via MiXCR and lists one record per CDR3 protein. The sample includes 280,000 or so distinct CDR3 sequences, 20% to 30% of them seen just once. Specimen: blood. These receptor sequences come from a man aged 35-49 years with Graves' hyperthyroidism that later progressed to Graves' ophthalmopathy. Both conserved end residues are part of each CDR3. The order of the fields is V gene, clone size, D gene, J gene, CDR3 DNA, CDR3 protein. A D gene is named only where the DNA matches it firmly. Rows give clone size only sometimes, using once, few, many, or a class for an expanded clone.

TRBV19,many,NA,TRBJ2-3,TGTGCCAGTAGTGCCCCCGAGACCACAGATACGCAGTATTTT,CASSAPETTDTQYF
TRBV2,many,NA,TRBJ2-7,TGTGCCAGCAGTTATATTGTCACCTCCGAGCAGTACTTC,CASSYIVTSEQYF
TRBV10-3,many,TRBD1,TRBJ1-5,TGTGCCATCAGTAGACAGGGAGGGAATCAGCCCCAGCATTTT,CAISRQGGNQPQHF
TRBV6-1,many,TRBD1,TRBJ2-7,TGTGCCAGCAGTCTGACAGGGGGGTCGGGAAACGAGCAGTACTTC,CASSLTGGSGNEQYF
TRBV7-9,many,NA,TRBJ1-1,TGTGCCAGCAGCCACAGGGCTGGAGACACTGAAGCTTTCTTT,CASSHRAGDTEAFF
TRBV19,many,NA,TRBJ1-2,TGTGCCAGTAGTAGGTCCGTCGGCTATGGCTACACCTTC,CASSRSVGYGYTF
TRBV5-4,many,NA,TRBJ2-5,TGTGCCAGCAGCTTGGGGCACGGGAGTAGTCAAGAGACCCAGTACTTC,CASSLGHGSSQETQYF
TRBV9,few,TRBD1,TRBJ2-7,TGTGCCAGCAGCGTAGGAACCGGGACAGGGGCCTACGAGCAGTACTTC,CASSVGTGTGAYEQYF
TRBV12-3/TRBV12-4,many,NA,TRBJ2-3,TGTGCCAGCAGCCCGGACCCCCCAATGAATACGCAGTATTTT,CASSPDPPMNTQYF
TRBV12-3/TRBV12-4,many,NA,TRBJ1-1,TGTGCCAGCAGTTCTCTGACCGGCCGAGGCACTGAAGCTTTCTTT,CASSSLTGRGTEAFF
TRBV19,many,TRBD1,TRBJ2-7,TGTGCCAGTAGTTCAACAGGGGCCCCCCCCTACGAGCAGTACTTC,CASSSTGAPPYEQYF
TRBV20-1,NA,NA,TRBJ2-7,TGCAGTGCTAGAGATTGGGGGAGAGAGCAGTACTTC,CSARDWGREQYF
TRBV12-5,many,TRBD2,TRBJ2-2,TGTGCTAGTGGTTTGTACCCCGGGACTAGCGGGAGAACCGGGGAGCTGTTTTTT,CASGLYPGTSGRTGELFF
TRBV12-3/TRBV12-4,few,NA,TRBJ1-5,TGTGCCAGCAGTTACGGAACATACCGCAATCAGCCCCAGCATTTT,CASSYGTYRNQPQHF
TRBV6-1,many,TRBD2,TRBJ2-7,TGTGCCAGCAGCCGGCCCCCACTAGCGGTCCCCTACGAGCAGTACTTC,CASSRPPLAVPYEQYF
TRBV10-3,many,NA,TRBJ1-1,TGTGCCATCAGTGGCGGGGGGATGGGCGCTTTCTTT,CAISGGGMGAFF
TRBV7-3,NA,TRBD1,TRBJ1-2,TGTGCCAGCAGCCTCGGACAGGGAACTAATGGCTACACCTTC,CASSLGQGTNGYTF
TRBV6-4,NA,TRBD1,TRBJ2-2,TGTGCCAGCAGTGAAAGGCAGGGGGCGTCCGGGGAGCTGTTTTTT,CASSERQGASGELFF
TRBV11-1,many,TRBD1,TRBJ2-1,TGTGCCAGCAGCTTGCAGGGGGTTGACTACAATGAGCAGTTCTTC,CASSLQGVDYNEQFF
TRBV5-1,NA,TRBD1,TRBJ2-3,TGCGCCAGCAGCACCGGACAGGGTATAAGCACAGCTACGCAGTATTTT,CASSTGQGISTATQYF
TRBV13,many,NA,TRBJ1-1,TGTGCCAGCAGCTTAAAGTGGGGCCTGAACACTGAAGCTTTCTTT,CASSLKWGLNTEAFF
TRBV7-2,many,NA,TRBJ2-7,TGTGCCAGCAGCTTAAGTCACTACTCCTACGAGCAGTACTTC,CASSLSHYSYEQYF
TRBV6-5,many,TRBD1,TRBJ1-3,TGTGCCAGCAGTCGTGGACAGGGTGGGCGTGGAAACACCATATATTTT,CASSRGQGGRGNTIYF
TRBV6-2/TRBV6-3,many,NA,TRBJ2-5,TGTGCCAGCAGCCGCATTCAAGAGACCCAGTACTTC,CASSRIQETQYF
TRBV11-2,many,TRBD2,TRBJ2-7,TGTGCCAGCAGCTTAATGCTAGCGGGAGTTTACGAGCAGTACTTC,CASSLMLAGVYEQYF
TRBV24-1,many,NA,TRBJ1-1,TGTGCCACCAGTGAGGGGACTGTTAACACTGAAGCTTTCTTT,CATSEGTVNTEAFF
TRBV20-1,many,NA,TRBJ2-7,TGCAGTGCTAGATCTTCCCCCCACGAGCAGTACTTC,CSARSSPHEQYF
TRBV9,many,TRBD1,TRBJ1-6,TGTGCCAGCAGCGAGGACAGGTGGGAGTCACCCCTCCACTTT,CASSEDRWESPLHF
TRBV12-3/TRBV12-4,many,NA,TRBJ2-5,TGTGCCAGCACTTTTAGTGGAGAGACCCAGTACTTC,CASTFSGETQYF
TRBV5-1,many,TRBD1,TRBJ2-6,TGCGCCAGCAGCTTAGGACAGGGACTCGGGGCCAACGTCCTGACTTTC,CASSLGQGLGANVLTF
TRBV12-3/TRBV12-4,many,NA,TRBJ1-2,TGTGCCAGCAGTTCCGGAGAGGGTGGCTACACCTTC,CASSSGEGGYTF
TRBV5-4,many,NA,TRBJ2-4,TGTGCCAGCAGCGGGGACGGGAAAAACATTCAGTACTTC,CASSGDGKNIQYF
TRBV5-1,many,NA,TRBJ2-7,TGCGCCAGCAGCTTGGAGCCGGGAACCGACGAGCAGTACTTC,CASSLEPGTDEQYF
TRBV25-1,many,NA,TRBJ2-7,TGTGCCAGCAGTGAATATTCCGGTTTGTACGAGCAGTACTTC,CASSEYSGLYEQYF
TRBV7-2,NA,NA,TRBJ2-4,TGTGCCAGCAGCTCCCCCCCGGGGGACATTCAGTACTTC,CASSSPPGDIQYF
TRBV28,NA,NA,TRBJ2-5,TGTGCCAGCAGTTTTCAGGGAAGGGGGCCGGGAGGGGCCCAGTACTTC,CASSFQGRGPGGAQYF
TRBV6-1,NA,TRBD2,TRBJ2-5,TGTGCCAGCGGGACTAGCGGGAGTTTTCGGGAGACCCAGTACTTC,CASGTSGSFRETQYF
TRBV6-5,many,TRBD2,TRBJ2-7,TGTGCCAGCAGCAAGGGGACTAGCAGAGACTACGAGCAGTACTTC,CASSKGTSRDYEQYF
TRBV6-2/TRBV6-3,NA,NA,TRBJ2-7,TGTGCCAGCAGCCTACGACTTTCTCAGACGGGGAGTGGGTCCTACGAGCAGTACTTC,CASSLRLSQTGSGSYEQYF
TRBV20-1,NA,NA,TRBJ2-7,TGCAGTGTAAGAGGGGGCTCCTACGAGCAGTACTTC,CSVRGGSYEQYF
TRBV29-1,once,TRBD2,TRBJ2-5,TGCAGCGTTGGACTAGCGGGAGGACAAGAGACCCAGTACTTC,CSVGLAGGQETQYF
TRBV24-1,NA,NA,TRBJ1-5,TGTGCCACTTCAGGGACAAACCAGCCCCAGCATTTT,CATSGTNQPQHF
TRBV12-3/TRBV12-4,many,TRBD1,TRBJ1-1,TGTGCCAGCACCCTGACAGGGTTCGGTTACACTGAAGCTTTCTTT,CASTLTGFGYTEAFF
TRBV24-1,many,NA,TRBJ1-1,TGTGCCACCAGTGAGAAGACCAGTCTTGAAGCTTTCTTT,CATSEKTSLEAFF
TRBV19,many,NA,TRBJ1-5,TGTGCCAGTGCTAGTAGTCGGGGGACTCAGCCCCAGCATTTT,CASASSRGTQPQHF
TRBV19,NA,NA,TRBJ1-3,TGTGCCAGTAGTAAGGCGGCAAGCTCTGGAAACACCATATATTTT,CASSKAASSGNTIYF
TRBV28,few,NA,TRBJ1-1,TGTGCCACCAAAGGGACCCAGACCGGAGAAGCTTTCTTT,CATKGTQTGEAFF
TRBV2,many,NA,TRBJ2-7,TGTGCCAGCAGTGAAGAGTGGGAGTACTTACACGAGCAGTACTTC,CASSEEWEYLHEQYF